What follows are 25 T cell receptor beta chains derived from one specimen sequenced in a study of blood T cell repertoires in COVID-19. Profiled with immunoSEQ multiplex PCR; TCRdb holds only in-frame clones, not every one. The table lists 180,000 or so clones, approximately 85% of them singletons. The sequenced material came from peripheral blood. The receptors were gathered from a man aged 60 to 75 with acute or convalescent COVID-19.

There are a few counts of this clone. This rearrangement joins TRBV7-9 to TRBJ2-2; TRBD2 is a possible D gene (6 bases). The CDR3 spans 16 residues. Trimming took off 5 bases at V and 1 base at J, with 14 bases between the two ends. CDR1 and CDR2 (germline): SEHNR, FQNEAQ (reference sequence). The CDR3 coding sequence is TGTGCCAGCAGCCCGAAGTTGCGGGAGAACACCGGGGAGCTGTTTTTT. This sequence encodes CASSPKLRENTGELFF.

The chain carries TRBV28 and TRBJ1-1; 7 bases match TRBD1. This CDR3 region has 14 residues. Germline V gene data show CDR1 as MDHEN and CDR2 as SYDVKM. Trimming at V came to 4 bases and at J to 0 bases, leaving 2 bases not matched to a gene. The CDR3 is CASSSGQLNTEAFF. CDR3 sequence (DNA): TGTGCCAGCAGTTCGGGACAGTTGAACACTGAAGCTTTCTTT.

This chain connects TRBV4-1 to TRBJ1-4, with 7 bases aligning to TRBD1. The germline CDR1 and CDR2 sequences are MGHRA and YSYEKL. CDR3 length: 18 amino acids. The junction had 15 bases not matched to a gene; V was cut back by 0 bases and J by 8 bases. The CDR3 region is CASSQDNLGTANREKLFF. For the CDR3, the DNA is TGCGCCAGCAGCCAAGATAATCTTGGGACAGCAAACAGGGAAAAACTGTTTTTT.

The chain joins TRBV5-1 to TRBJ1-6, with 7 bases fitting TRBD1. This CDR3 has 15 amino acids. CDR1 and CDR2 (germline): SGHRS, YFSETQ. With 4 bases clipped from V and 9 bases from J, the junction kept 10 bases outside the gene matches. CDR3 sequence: CASSANRGGGSPLHF. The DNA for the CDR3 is TGCGCCAGCAGCGCTAACAGGGGAGGTGGTTCACCCCTCCACTTT.

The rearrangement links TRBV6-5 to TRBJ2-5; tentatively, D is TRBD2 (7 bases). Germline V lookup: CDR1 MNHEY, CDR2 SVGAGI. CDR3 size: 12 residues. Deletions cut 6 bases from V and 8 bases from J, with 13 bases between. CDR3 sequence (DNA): TGTGCCAGCAGAACAGGGAGGGGCACCCAGTACTTC. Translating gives CASRTGRGTQYF.

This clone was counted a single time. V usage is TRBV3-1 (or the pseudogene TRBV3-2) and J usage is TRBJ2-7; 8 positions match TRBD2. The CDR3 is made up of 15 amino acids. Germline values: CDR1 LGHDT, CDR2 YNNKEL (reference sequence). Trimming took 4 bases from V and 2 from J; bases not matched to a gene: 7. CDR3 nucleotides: TGTGCCAGCAGCCCCCCGACTAGCGTTGCCTACGAGCAGTACTTC. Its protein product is CASSPPTSVAYEQYF.

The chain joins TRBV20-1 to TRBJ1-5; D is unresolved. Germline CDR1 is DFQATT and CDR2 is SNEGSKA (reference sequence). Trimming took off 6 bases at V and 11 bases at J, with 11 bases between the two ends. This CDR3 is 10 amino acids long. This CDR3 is CSASLVSQHF. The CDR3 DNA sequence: TGCAGTGCCTCCCTCGTGTCCCAGCATTTT.

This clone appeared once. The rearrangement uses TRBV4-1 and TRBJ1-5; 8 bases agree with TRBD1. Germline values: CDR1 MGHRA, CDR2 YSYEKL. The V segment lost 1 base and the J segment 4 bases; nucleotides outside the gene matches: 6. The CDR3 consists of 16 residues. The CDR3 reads CASSQGLGQGNQPQHF. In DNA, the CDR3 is TGCGCCAGCAGCCAAGGTCTCGGACAGGGAAATCAGCCCCAGCATTTT.

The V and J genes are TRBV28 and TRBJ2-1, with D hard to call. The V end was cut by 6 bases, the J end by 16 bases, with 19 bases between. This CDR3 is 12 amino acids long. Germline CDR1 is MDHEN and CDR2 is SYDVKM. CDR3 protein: CASRTTVGPSFF. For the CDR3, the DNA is TGTGCCAGCAGAACTACGGTCGGTCCCAGTTTCTTC.

The CDR3 region is CAIRDRGNEKLFF. The CDR3 region has the DNA TGTGCCATCAGGGACAGGGGGAATGAAAAACTGTTTTTT. The V gene is TRBV10-3, the J gene TRBJ1-4; 10 nucleotides match TRBD1. Per germline, CDR1 ENHRY and CDR2 SYGVKD. The CDR3 is 13 amino acids. Unmatched junction bases numbered 0, after V lost 6 bases and J lost 5 bases.

The CDR3 sequence: CASSLTPDPRGAEAFF. CDR3 DNA: TGTGCCAGCTCACTTACCCCTGACCCCCGGGGAGCTGAAGCTTTCTTT. This chain links TRBV18 with TRBJ1-1, with D unclear. V was cut by 4 bases and J by 6 bases, with 21 bases left in between. Germline V gene lookup returns CDR1 KGHSH and CDR2 LQKENI. The CDR3 is made up of 16 amino acids.

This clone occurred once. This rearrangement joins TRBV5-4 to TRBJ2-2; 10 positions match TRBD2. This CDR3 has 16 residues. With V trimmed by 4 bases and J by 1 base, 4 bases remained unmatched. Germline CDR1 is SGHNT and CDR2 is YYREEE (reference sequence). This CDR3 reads CASSTRTSGNTGELFF. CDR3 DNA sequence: TGTGCCAGCAGCACCCGGACTAGCGGGAACACCGGGGAGCTGTTTTTT.

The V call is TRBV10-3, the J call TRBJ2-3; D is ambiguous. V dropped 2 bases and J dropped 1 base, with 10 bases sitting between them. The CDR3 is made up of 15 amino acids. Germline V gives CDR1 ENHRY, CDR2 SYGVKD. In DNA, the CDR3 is TGTGCCATCAGTGAGGAAAGCATCGGCACAGATACGCAGTATTTT. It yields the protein CAISEESIGTDTQYF.

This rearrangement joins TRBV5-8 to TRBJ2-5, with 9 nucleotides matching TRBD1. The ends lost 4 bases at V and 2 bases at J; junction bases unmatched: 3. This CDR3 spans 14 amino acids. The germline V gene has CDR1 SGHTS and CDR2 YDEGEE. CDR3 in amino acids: CASSGGQGQETQYF. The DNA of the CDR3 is TGTGCCAGCAGCGGGGGACAGGGACAAGAGACCCAGTACTTC.

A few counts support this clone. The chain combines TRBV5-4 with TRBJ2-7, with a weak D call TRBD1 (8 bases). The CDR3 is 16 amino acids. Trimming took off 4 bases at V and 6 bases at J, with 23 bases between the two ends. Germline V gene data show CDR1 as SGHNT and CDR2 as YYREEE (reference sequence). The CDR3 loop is CASSPGQGGGPLEQYF. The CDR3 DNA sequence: TGTGCCAGCAGCCCAGGACAGGGCGGGGGCCCTCTCGAGCAGTACTTC.

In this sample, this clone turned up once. CDR3 bases: TGTGCCAGCAGCTTAGGGGGGAGGGGTCCCACAGATACGCAGTATTTT. Translation: CASSLGGRGPTDTQYF. J is TRBJ2-3 and V is TRBV5-4, with a weak D call TRBD2 (7 bases). The CDR3 is made up of 16 amino acids. V dropped 2 bases and J dropped 2 bases, with 15 bases sitting between them. The germline V gene has CDR1 SGHNT and CDR2 YYREEE (reference sequence).

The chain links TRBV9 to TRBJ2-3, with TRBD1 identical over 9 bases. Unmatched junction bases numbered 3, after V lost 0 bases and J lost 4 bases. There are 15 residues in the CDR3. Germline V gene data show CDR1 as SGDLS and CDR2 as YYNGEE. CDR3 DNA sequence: TGTGCCAGCAGCGTAGGGGGGGACAGGGCAGATACGCAGTATTTT. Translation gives CASSVGGDRADTQYF.

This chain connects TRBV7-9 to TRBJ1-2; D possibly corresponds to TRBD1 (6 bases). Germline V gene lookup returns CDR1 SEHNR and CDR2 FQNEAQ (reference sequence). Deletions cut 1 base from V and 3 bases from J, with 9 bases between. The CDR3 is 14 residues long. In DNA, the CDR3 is TGTGCCAGCAGCTTAGTTACAGGGTACTATGGCTACACCTTC. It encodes CASSLVTGYYGYTF.

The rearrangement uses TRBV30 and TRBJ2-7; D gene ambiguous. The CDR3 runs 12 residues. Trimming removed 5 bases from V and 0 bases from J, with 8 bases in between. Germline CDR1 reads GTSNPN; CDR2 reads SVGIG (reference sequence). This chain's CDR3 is CAWGHSSYEQYF. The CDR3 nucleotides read TGTGCCTGGGGTCATAGCTCCTACGAGCAGTACTTC.

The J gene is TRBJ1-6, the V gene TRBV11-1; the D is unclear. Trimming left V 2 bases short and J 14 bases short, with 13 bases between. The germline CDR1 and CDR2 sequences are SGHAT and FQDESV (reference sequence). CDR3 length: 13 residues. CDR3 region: CASSLREGGTLHF. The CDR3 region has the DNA TGTGCCAGCAGCTTACGCGAAGGAGGAACCCTCCACTTT.

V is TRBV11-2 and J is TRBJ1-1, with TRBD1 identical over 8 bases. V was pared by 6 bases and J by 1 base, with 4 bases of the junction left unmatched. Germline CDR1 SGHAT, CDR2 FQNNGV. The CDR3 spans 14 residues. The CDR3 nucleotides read TGTGCCAGCAGGACCGGGACAGGGAACACTGAAGCTTTCTTT. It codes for CASRTGTGNTEAFF.

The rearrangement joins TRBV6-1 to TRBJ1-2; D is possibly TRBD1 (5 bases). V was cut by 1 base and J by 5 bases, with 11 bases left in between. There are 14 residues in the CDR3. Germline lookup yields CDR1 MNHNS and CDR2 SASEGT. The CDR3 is CASSEGRGRYGYTF. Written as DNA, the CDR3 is TGTGCCAGCAGTGAAGGAAGGGGAAGGTATGGCTACACCTTC.

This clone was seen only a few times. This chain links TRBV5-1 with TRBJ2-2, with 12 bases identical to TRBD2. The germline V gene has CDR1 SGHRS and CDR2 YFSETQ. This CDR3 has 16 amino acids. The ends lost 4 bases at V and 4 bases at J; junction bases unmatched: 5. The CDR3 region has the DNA TGCGCCAGCAGCGGCGGACTAGCGGGAAGCACCGGGGAGCTGTTTTTT. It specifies CASSGGLAGSTGELFF.

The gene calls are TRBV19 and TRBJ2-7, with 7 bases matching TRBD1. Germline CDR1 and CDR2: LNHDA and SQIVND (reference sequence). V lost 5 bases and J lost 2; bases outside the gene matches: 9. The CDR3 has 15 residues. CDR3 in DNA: TGTGCCAGTAGTCAAAAGGGGGCGACGGCCTACGAGCAGTACTTC. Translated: CASSQKGATAYEQYF.

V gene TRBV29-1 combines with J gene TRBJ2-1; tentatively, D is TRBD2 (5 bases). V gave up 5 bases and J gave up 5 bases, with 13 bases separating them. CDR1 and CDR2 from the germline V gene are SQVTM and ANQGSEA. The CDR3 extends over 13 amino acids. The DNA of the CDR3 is TGCAGCGTTTCCCAGCGGCAAAACAATGAGCAGTTCTTC. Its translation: CSVSQRQNNEQFF.